The 10 T cell receptor beta chains below all came from one sample that was sequenced in a study of T cells expressing NK-cell markers. From its re-call of the 5' RACE reads, TCRdb lists each CDR3 protein once, without DNA. Recorded here are roughly 430,000 distinct CDR3 sequences; the top ten clones represent 6% to 8%. Sequencing was done on a sample of blood T cells: a sorted CD56 or NKG2C T cell subset, CD4+ or CD8+ T cells, or bulk PBMC T cells (not recorded which). The receptors here all came from a woman between 18 and 70 years old in good health.

The J gene is TRBJ2-7, the V gene TRBV20-1; the D gene TCRdb calls, TRBD1, cannot be checked with no DNA. The CDR3 loop spans 16 amino acids. In germline, CDR1 is DFQATT, CDR2 SNEGSKA (reference sequence). CDR3 amino acids: CSARDVGRGNSYEQYF.

V is TRBV6-5 and J is TRBJ2-1. The V gene's germline CDR1 is MNHEY and CDR2 SVGAGI. The CDR3 spans 15 residues. CDR3 amino acids: CASSYVGAPYNEQFF.

The chain uses TRBV20-1 and TRBJ2-3. The germline V gene has CDR1 DFQATT and CDR2 SNEGSKA (reference sequence). The CDR3 sequence is 12 residues long. The CDR3 sequence: CSATQSTDTQYF.

This chain uses TRBV9 with TRBJ2-2; TCRdb proposes TRBD1, but this gene call is untestable without DNA. The CDR3 has 15 amino acids. From germline, CDR1 is SGDLS and CDR2 YYNGEE. The CDR3: CASSAYRVDTGELFF.

This chain joins TRBV7-2 and TRBJ2-1; TCRdb's D call, TRBD1, is unchecked because there is no DNA. The germline V gene encodes CDR1 SGHTA and CDR2 FQGNSA. This CDR3 has 13 residues. The CDR3 spells CASSLDRGHEQFF.

The chain carries TRBV7-8 and TRBJ2-1; the TRBD1 assignment by TCRdb is unverifiable without DNA. This CDR3 has 13 residues. Germline values: CDR1 SGHVS, CDR2 FQNEAQ. CDR3: CASSYGEGNEQFF.

The chain's CDR3 is CAWSLMGMSNQPQHF. The chain joins TRBV30 to TRBJ1-5. The CDR3 spans 15 residues. Germline V gives CDR1 GTSNPN, CDR2 SVGIG (reference sequence).

This sequence joins TRBV5-1 and TRBJ2-2. The CDR3 is made up of 14 amino acids. Germline CDR1 and CDR2: SGHRS and YFSETQ. The CDR3 loop reads CASSLIEVAGELFF.

This chain uses TRBV28 with TRBJ1-2; TCRdb calls TRBD1, which cannot be checked without DNA. CDR1 and CDR2 (germline): MDHEN, SYDVKM. The CDR3 length is 14 residues. The chain's CDR3 is CASGRGPINYGYTF.

This chain connects TRBV4-3 to TRBJ1-1. Germline loops: CDR1 LGHNA, CDR2 YSLEER. There are 13 residues in the CDR3. CDR3 protein: CASSLFLAGEAFF.